The 20 T cell receptor beta chains in this list originate from one sample, sequenced in a study of T-cell memory formation after mild COVID-19. TCRdb processed the 5' RACE reads anew with MiXCR; each CDR3 protein has one entry. The sample has roughly 110,000 distinct CDR3 sequences, over 15% seen once; the top ten hold 28%. The sequencing sample was made of PBMCs or a T cell subset sorted from them (not recorded which). All receptors derive from an adult woman who had mild COVID-19 (a few samples of this study predate the infection). Cell type and time point are not known.

This clonotype was detected only a few times. V gene TRBV10-3 combines with J gene TRBJ1-1, with D unclear. Germline CDR1 ENHRY, CDR2 SYGVKD. The CDR3 spans 15 residues. The V and J ends lost 0 bases and 0 bases respectively, with 8 bases between them. The chain's CDR3 is CAISESIGVNTEAFF. The CDR3 DNA reads as TGTGCCATCAGTGAGTCGATTGGGGTGAACACTGAAGCTTTCTTT.

This clonotype occurred a few times. This sequence joins TRBV6-6 and TRBJ2-5; no firm D call. The CDR3 covers 10 residues. Between the trimmed V and J ends, which lost 6 bases and 5 bases, there was a span of 4 bases. Germline assignment: CDR1 MNHNY and CDR2 SVGAGI (reference sequence). CDR3: CASRKETQYF. Here the CDR3 DNA reads TGTGCCAGCAGAAAGGAGACCCAGTACTTC.

This clonotype came up once. The chain combines TRBV29-1 with TRBJ2-1, with 7 positions matching TRBD2. Germline V lookup: CDR1 SQVTM, CDR2 ANQGSEA. The CDR3 totals 17 residues. The junction had 16 bases not matched to a gene; V was cut back by 0 bases and J by 8 bases. CDR3 nucleotides: TGCAGCGTTGAAGAGACTAGCTGGAGAGCCTCTTGGTATGAGCAGTTCTTC. Encoded protein: CSVEETSWRASWYEQFF.

The chain joins TRBV24-1 to TRBJ2-2; D unresolved. The CDR3 runs 15 residues. V was cut by 0 bases and J by 3 bases, with 7 bases left in between. Germline assignment: CDR1 KGHDR and CDR2 SFDVKD. As DNA, the CDR3 is TGTGCCACCAGTGATTTGTATGGAGACACCGGGGAGCTGTTTTTT. This gives the protein CATSDLYGDTGELFF.

This clonotype is medium-sized. The rearrangement joins TRBV6-4 to TRBJ2-2, with a tentative D call TRBD1 (5 bases). This CDR3 region has 13 residues. Germline CDR1 is MRHNA and CDR2 is SNTAGT. V was shortened by 4 bases and J by 4 bases, with 7 bases between the two germline ends. The CDR3 DNA follows: TGTGCCAGCAGTGGACAGTCCACCGGGGAGCTGTTTTTT. Residues: CASSGQSTGELFF.

The chain has TRBV7-6 and TRBJ2-1; TRBD2 is a possible D gene (5 bases). CDR1 is SGHVS, CDR2 FNYEAQ, per germline. The CDR3 is 16 residues long. With 4 bases removed from V and 4 bases from J, the gap between germline ends came to 17 bases. The CDR3 nucleotides read TGTGCCAGCAGCTCCGGTGAGGGCTACCTTTACAATGAGCAGTTCTTC. As protein: CASSSGEGYLYNEQFF.

The rearrangement joins TRBV12-3 or TRBV12-4 to TRBJ2-2; possibly TRBD1 for D (5 bases). The CDR3 totals 14 residues. Trimming shortened V by 2 bases and J by 1 base, and 5 bases separated the two germline ends. The CDR3 region is CASSLQGNTGELFF. DNA for the CDR3: TGTGCCAGCAGTTTACAGGGGAACACCGGGGAGCTGTTTTTT.

This clonotype showed up just a few times. The gene calls are TRBV2 and TRBJ2-1; 10 nucleotides align to TRBD2. Germline CDR1 is SNHLY and CDR2 is FYNNEI. V dropped 5 bases and J dropped 7; count of bases not matched to a gene: 11. This CDR3 has 16 residues. The CDR3 spells CASSPPGLALENEQFF. CDR3 DNA sequence: TGTGCCAGCAGTCCTCCGGGACTAGCGTTGGAGAATGAGCAGTTCTTC.

This clonotype has only a few counts. As DNA, the CDR3 is TGTGCCAGCAGCCACCGGTATGACTACAATGAGCAGTTCTTC. The encoded protein is CASSHRYDYNEQFF. The chain couples TRBV12-3 or TRBV12-4 to TRBJ2-1, with unresolved D. The ends were cut back, 6 bases at V and 3 bases at J, with 12 bases in the middle. The length of the CDR3 is 14 residues.

This clonotype was counted only a few times. V gene TRBV7-2 combines with J gene TRBJ2-2, with D tentatively TRBD1 (5 bases). V lost 5 bases, J lost 0 bases, and 10 bases lay in between. CDR1 SGHTA and CDR2 FQGNSA come from the germline V gene. This CDR3 contains 15 residues. The DNA for the CDR3 is TGTGCCAGCAGCCTAGGGGTAACGAACACCGGGGAGCTGTTTTTT. This translates into CASSLGVTNTGELFF. Drawing the rest from reference TRBV7-2 and TRBJ2-2, the complete variable domain is GAGVSQSPSNKVTEKGKDVELRCDPISGHTALYWYRQSLGQGLEFLIYFQGNSAPDKSGLPSDRFSAERTGGSVSTLTIQRTQQEDSAVYLCASSLGVTNTGELFFGEGSRLTVL.

The CDR3 sequence is CASSEGDYGYTF. The DNA for the CDR3 is TGTGCCAGCAGTGAAGGAGACTATGGCTACACCTTC. The chain is built from TRBV2 and TRBJ1-2; D unresolved. Per the germline V gene, CDR1 is SNHLY and CDR2 is FYNNEI. This CDR3 has 12 residues. Trimming shortened V by 1 base and J by 3 bases, and 3 bases separated the two germline ends.

This chain joins TRBV12-3 or TRBV12-4 and TRBJ1-2; 7 nucleotides agree with TRBD1. The CDR3 is 15 amino acids. Unmatched junction bases numbered 6, after V lost 2 bases and J lost 3 bases. The CDR3 spells CASSLQGGGDYGYTF. CDR3 nucleotide sequence: TGTGCCAGCAGTTTACAGGGGGGGGGTGACTATGGCTACACCTTC.

This clonotype was observed a handful of times. This chain links TRBV21-1 with TRBJ1-5; the DNA was not used to check the table's D call, TRBD1. TRBV21-1 is described as a pseudogene. The CDR3 has 17 amino acids. CDR3 nucleotides: TGTGCCAGCAGCAAAACCGTGCAGGGAAACGACAATCAGCCCCAGCATTTT. Its protein is CASSKTVQGNDNQPQHF.

In this sample, this clonotype turned up a few times. This chain joins TRBV7-9 and TRBJ2-7; unclear D gene. The germline gives CDR1 SEHNR, CDR2 FQNEAQ (reference sequence). The ends were cut back, 5 bases at V and 3 bases at J, with 11 bases in the middle. The CDR3 spans 13 residues. The CDR3 DNA reads as TGTGCCAGCAGCCGTCCGGCAGACTACGAGCAGTACTTC. It is translated as CASSRPADYEQYF. The entire variable domain, with the rest obtained from reference TRBV7-9 and TRBJ2-7, is as follows: DTGVSQNPRHKITKRGQNVTFRCDPISEHNRLYWYRQTLGQGPEFLTYFQNEAQLEKSRLLSDRFSAERPKGSFSTLEIQRTEQGDSAMYLCASSRPADYEQYFGPGTRLTVT.

There are a few counts of this clonotype. The chain carries TRBV7-9 and TRBJ1-2; weak D call: TRBD1 (6 bases). The CDR3 loop spans 15 amino acids. Germline assignment: CDR1 SEHNR and CDR2 FQNEAQ (reference sequence). Trimming cost V 1 base and J 2 bases, with 11 bases left between them. CDR3 sequence reads: CASSLGGTGNYGYTF. Here the CDR3 DNA reads TGTGCCAGCAGCTTAGGAGGAACAGGGAACTATGGCTACACCTTC.

This chain joins TRBV6-5 and TRBJ2-5; either TRBD1 or TRBD2 may fit D (5 bases each). The CDR3 length is 15 residues. Per the germline V gene, CDR1 is MNHEY and CDR2 is SVGAGI. V was pared by 6 bases and J by 5 bases, with 19 bases between. The CDR3: CASSSGTSVLETQYF. Written as DNA, the CDR3 is TGTGCCAGCAGCTCCGGGACCTCGGTCCTGGAGACCCAGTACTTC.

J is TRBJ2-3 and V is TRBV9; the match to TRBD2 covers 9 bases. The ends lost 3 bases at V and 4 bases at J; junction bases unmatched: 12. CDR3 size: 17 residues. The germline V gene has CDR1 SGDLS and CDR2 YYNGEE. CDR3 residues: CASSAVISGSPADTQYF. The CDR3 DNA is TGTGCCAGCAGCGCTGTCATTAGCGGGAGCCCCGCAGATACGCAGTATTTT.

This clonotype was picked up a small number of times. The J gene is TRBJ2-5, the V gene TRBV12-3 or TRBV12-4; the match to TRBD1 covers 9 bases. V shed 8 bases and J 5 bases; nucleotides not matched to a gene: 9. The CDR3 sequence is 14 residues long. The DNA of the CDR3 is TGTGCCAGCGCAGAAGACAGGGGGATGGAGACCCAGTACTTC. Translation gives CASAEDRGMETQYF.

This clonotype has a handful of counts. The chain recombines TRBV6-1 with TRBJ2-7, with D maybe TRBD1 (5 bases). The V end lost 4 bases, the J end lost 4 bases, and 20 bases lay between the germline ends. From germline, CDR1 is MNHNS and CDR2 SASEGT. There are 16 residues in the CDR3. In nucleotides, the CDR3 is TGTGCCAGCAGTGCTTCGACAGTTCAGGAAGAATACGAGCAGTACTTC. As protein: CASSASTVQEEYEQYF.

This clonotype has only a few counts. The chain recombines TRBV27 with TRBJ2-3, with 9 bases identical to TRBD1. CDR1 MNHEY and CDR2 SMNVEV come from the germline V gene (reference sequence). This CDR3 has 17 residues. The V gene end was trimmed by 3 bases and the J gene end by 2 bases; junction bases not matched to a gene: 9. Written as DNA, the CDR3 is TGTGCCAGCAGTTTCACAGGGGGCTCCCTCCTCACAGATACGCAGTATTTT. It codes for CASSFTGGSLLTDTQYF.